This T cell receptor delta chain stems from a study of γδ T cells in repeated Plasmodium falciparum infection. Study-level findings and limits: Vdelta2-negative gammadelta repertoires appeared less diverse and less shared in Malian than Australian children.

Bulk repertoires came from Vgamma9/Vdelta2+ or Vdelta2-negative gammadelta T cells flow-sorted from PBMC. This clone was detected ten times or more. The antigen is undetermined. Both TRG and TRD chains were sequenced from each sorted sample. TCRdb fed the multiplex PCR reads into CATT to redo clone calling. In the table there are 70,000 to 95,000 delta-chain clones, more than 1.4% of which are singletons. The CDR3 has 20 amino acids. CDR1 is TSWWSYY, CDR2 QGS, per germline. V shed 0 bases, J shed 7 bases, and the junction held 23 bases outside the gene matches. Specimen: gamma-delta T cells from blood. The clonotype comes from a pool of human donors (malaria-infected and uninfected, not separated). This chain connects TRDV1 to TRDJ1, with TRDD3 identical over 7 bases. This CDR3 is CALGELGRGNWGPKECKLIF. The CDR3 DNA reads TGTGCTCTTGGGGAACTCGGGCGGGGGAACTGGGGACCAAAAGAATGTAAACTCATCTTT.